This TCR beta chain was sequenced in a study of T cell repertoires in cytomegalovirus infection. Background on the study: An indication of both CMV infection and matching HLA type came from public TCR beta signatures.

This CDR3 has 16 residues. Germline V lookup: CDR1 SGHVS, CDR2 FQNEAQ. The V and J ends lost 6 bases and 1 base respectively, with 18 bases between them. General study results and limits: The ex vivo response showed dominance by HLA-C-restricted CMV-specific TCR beta clonotypes. Cumulated frequencies of public TCR beta families served to identify carriers of CMV plus the relevant HLA.

This clonotype was seen only a few times. What it binds is unknown. Via MiXCR, TCRdb re-called the reads, giving one row per CDR3 protein. The sample has 830,000 or so distinct CDR3 sequences, approximately 32% seen once. This receptor was identified in a human donor in good health (CMV status not recorded). Some clones in this sample may be carry-over from other donors' samples. The sequenced sample was cultured CD8+ T cells from PBMCs, obtained from culture after CMV antigen stimulation. This chain connects TRBV7-8 to TRBJ1-1; tentative D call: TRBD1 (6 bases). Here the CDR3 reads CASSGGATGWNTEAFF. The CDR3 coding sequence is TGTGCCAGCAGTGGGGGGGCCACGGGCTGGAACACTGAAGCTTTCTTT.